This T cell receptor (beta chain) was recorded in a study of T cells in Graves' hyperthyroidism and ophthalmopathy. The study, taken as a whole, reports: Blood held most thyroid clonotypes expanded above 0.001 frequency.

Inclusion characteristics of ophthalmopathy patients comprised a Clinical Activity Score of at least 3, a NOSPECS grade of at least 4, and duration under 3 months. Researchers took RNA transcripts and amplified the TCR beta CDR3 regions from them. An initial round of RT-PCR targeting the TCR CDR3 relied on the HTBI primer set. TCRdb analysed the multiplex PCR reads with MiXCR anew, one entry per CDR3 protein. The sample lists hundreds of thousands of distinct CDR3 sequences, approximately 14% occurring once. CDR1 is ENHRY, CDR2 SYGVKD, per germline. Trimming took 4 bases from V and 10 from J, leaving 14 bases between them. There are 13 residues in the CDR3. This clonotype was seen many times. Its specificity is not known.

Sequenced sample: blood. This clonotype was obtained from a man younger than 35 with Graves' ophthalmopathy. V is TRBV10-3 and J is TRBJ2-1; D unclear. The CDR3 reads CAISALDEAEQFF. The CDR3 nucleotides are TGTGCCATCAGTGCCCTCGATGAGGCAGAGCAGTTCTTC.